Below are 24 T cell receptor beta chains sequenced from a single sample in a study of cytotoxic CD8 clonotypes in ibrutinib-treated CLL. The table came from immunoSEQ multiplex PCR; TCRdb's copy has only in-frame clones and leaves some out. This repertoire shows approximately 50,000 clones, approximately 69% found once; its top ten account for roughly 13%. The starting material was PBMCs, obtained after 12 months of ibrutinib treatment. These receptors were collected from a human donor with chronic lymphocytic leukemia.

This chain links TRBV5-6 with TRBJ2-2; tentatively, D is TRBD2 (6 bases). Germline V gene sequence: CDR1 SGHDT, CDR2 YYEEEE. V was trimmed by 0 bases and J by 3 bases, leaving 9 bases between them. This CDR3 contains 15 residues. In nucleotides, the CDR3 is TGTGCCAGCAGCTTGGTGTCTAGCGACACCGGGGAGCTGTTTTTT. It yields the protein CASSLVSSDTGELFF.

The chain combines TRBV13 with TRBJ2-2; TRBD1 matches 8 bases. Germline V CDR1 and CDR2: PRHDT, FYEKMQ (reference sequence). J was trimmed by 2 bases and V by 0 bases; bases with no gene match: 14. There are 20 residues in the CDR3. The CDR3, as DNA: TGTGCCAGCAGCTTAGGCCCACCACGGACAGGGCTAAGTAACACCGGGGAGCTGTTTTTT. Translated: CASSLGPPRTGLSNTGELFF.

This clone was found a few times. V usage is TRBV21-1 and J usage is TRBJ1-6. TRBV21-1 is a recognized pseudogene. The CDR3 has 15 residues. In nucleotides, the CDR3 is TGTGCCAGCAGCAATACGGGAGTACTATTTTGGCCCCTCCACTTT. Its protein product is CASSNTGVLFWPLHF.

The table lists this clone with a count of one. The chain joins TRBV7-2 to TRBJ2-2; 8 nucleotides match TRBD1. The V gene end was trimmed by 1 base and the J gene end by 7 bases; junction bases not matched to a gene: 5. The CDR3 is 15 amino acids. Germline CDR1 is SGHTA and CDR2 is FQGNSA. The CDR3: CASSLVQGGDGELFF. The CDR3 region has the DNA TGTGCCAGCAGCTTAGTACAGGGGGGTGACGGGGAGCTGTTTTTT.

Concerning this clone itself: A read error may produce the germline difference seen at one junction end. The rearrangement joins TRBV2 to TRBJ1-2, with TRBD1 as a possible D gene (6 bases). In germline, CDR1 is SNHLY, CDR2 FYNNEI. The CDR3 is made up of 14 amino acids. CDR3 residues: CASSWDKSGHWGNF. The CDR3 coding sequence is TGTGCCAGCAGCTGGGACAAGTCGGGGCATTGGGGGAACTTC.

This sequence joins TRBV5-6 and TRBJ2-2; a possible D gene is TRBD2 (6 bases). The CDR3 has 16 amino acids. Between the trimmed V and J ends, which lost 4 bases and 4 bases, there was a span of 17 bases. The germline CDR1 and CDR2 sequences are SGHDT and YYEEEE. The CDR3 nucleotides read TGTGCCAGCAGCCCTCTGGCGGGATTGAGCACCGGGGAGCTGTTTTTT. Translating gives CASSPLAGLSTGELFF. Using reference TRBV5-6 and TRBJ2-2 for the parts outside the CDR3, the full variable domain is DAGVTQSPTHLIKTRGQQVTLRCSPKSGHDTVSWYQQALGQGPQFIFQYYEEEERQRGNFPDRFSGHQFPNYSSELNVNALLLGDSALYLCASSPLAGLSTGELFFGEGSRLTVL.

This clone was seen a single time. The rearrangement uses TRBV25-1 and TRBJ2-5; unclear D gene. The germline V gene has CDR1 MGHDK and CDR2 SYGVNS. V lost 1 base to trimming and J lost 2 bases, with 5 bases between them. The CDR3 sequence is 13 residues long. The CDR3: CASSEWSQETQYF. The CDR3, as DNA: TGTGCCAGCAGTGAATGGTCACAAGAGACCCAGTACTTC.

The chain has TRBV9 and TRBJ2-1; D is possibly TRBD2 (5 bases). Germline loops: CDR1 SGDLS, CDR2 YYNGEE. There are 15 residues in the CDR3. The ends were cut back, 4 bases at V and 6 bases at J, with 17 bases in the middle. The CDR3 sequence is CASSPLPSSINEQFF. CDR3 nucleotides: TGTGCCAGCAGCCCCCTCCCCTCTAGCATCAATGAGCAGTTCTTC. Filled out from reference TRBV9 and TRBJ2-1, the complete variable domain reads DSGVTQTPKHLITATGQRVTLRCSPRSGDLSVYWYQQSLDQGLQFLIQYYNGEERAKGNILERFSAQQFPDLHSELNLSSLELGDSALYFCASSPLPSSINEQFFGPGTRLTVL.

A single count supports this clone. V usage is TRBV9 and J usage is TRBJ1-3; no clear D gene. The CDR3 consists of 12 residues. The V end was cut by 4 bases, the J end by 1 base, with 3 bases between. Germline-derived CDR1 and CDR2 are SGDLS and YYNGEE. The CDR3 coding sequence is TGTGCCAGCAGCCTATCTGGAAACACCATATATTTT. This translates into CASSLSGNTIYF.

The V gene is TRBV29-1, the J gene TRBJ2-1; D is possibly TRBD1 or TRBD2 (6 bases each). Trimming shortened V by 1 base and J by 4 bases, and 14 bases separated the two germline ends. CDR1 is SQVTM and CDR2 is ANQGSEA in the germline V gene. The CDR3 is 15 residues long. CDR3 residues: CSVEGGTGAYNEQFF. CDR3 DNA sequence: TGCAGCGTTGAAGGTGGTACGGGGGCGTACAATGAGCAGTTCTTC.

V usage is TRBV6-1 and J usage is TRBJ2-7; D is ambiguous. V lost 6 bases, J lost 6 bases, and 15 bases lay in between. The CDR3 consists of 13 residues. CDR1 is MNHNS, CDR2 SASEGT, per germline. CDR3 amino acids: CASRWQVPGEQYF. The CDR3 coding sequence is TGTGCCAGCAGGTGGCAGGTCCCTGGCGAGCAGTACTTC.

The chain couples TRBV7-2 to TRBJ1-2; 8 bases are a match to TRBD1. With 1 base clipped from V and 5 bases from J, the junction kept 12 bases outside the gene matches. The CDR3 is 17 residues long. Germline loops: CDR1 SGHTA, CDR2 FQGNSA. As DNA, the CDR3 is TGTGCCAGCAGCTTAGGAGCTCCCGAGACAGGGGTTTATGGCTACACCTTC. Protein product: CASSLGAPETGVYGYTF.

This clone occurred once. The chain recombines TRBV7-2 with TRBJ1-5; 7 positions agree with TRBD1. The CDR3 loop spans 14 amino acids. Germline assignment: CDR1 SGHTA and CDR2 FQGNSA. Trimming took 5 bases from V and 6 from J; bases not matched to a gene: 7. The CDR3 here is CASSHGQASQPQHF. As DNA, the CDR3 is TGTGCCAGCAGCCACGGACAGGCAAGTCAGCCCCAGCATTTT.

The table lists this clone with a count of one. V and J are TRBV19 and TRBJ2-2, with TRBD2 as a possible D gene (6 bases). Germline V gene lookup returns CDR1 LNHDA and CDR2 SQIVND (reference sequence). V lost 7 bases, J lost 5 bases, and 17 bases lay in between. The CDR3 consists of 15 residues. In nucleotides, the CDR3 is TGTGCCAGTATCGGGGGAGCTCATGGGACCGGGGAGCTGTTTTTT. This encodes CASIGGAHGTGELFF.

DNA of the CDR3: TGTGCCAGCAGCCTGAACAGGGTGTTGTACACCTTC. It codes for CASSLNRVLYTF. The rearrangement links TRBV5-5 to TRBJ1-2, with D possibly being TRBD1 (6 bases). The ends were cut back, 4 bases at V and 11 bases at J, with 15 bases in the middle. Germline V gives CDR1 SGHKS, CDR2 YYEKEE (reference sequence). The CDR3 has 12 amino acids.

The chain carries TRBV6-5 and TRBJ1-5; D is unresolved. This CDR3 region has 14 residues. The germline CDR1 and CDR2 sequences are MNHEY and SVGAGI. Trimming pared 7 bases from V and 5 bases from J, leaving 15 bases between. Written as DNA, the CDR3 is TGTGCCAGCACTCTCCGGCACGGACATCAGCCCCAGCATTTT. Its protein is CASTLRHGHQPQHF.

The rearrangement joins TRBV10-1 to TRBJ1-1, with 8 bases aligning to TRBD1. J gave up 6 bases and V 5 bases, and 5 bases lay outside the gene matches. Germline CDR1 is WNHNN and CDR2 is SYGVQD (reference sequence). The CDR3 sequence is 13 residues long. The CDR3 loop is CASSLTGGAEAFF. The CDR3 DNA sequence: TGCGCCAGCAGTTTAACAGGGGGGGCTGAAGCTTTCTTT.

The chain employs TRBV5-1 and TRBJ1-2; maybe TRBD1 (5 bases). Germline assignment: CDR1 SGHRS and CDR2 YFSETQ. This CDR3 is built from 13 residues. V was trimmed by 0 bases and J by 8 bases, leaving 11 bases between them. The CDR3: CASSLVQGDGYTF. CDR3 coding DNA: TGCGCCAGCAGCTTGGTGCAGGGCGACGGCTACACCTTC.

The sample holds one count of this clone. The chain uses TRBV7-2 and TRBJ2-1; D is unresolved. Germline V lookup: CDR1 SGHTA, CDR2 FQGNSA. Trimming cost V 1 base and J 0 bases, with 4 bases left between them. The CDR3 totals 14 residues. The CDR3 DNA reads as TGTGCCAGCAGCTTAGATGGCTCCTACAATGAGCAGTTCTTC. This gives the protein CASSLDGSYNEQFF.

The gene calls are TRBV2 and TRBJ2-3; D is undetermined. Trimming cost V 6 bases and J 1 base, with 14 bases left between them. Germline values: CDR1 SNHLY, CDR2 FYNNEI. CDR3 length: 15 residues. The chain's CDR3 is CASRAGPLGTDTQYF. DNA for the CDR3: TGTGCCAGCAGAGCCGGACCCCTCGGCACAGATACGCAGTATTTT. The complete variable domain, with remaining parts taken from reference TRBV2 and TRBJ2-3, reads EPEVTQTPSHQVTQMGQEVILRCVPISNHLYFYWYRQILGQKVEFLVSFYNNEISEKSEIFDDQFSVERPDGSNFTLKIRSTKLEDSAMYFCASRAGPLGTDTQYFGPGTRLTVL.

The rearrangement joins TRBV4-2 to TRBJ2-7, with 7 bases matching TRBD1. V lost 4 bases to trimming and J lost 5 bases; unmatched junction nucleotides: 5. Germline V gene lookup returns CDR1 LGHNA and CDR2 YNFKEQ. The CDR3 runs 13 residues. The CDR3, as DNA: TGTGCCAGCAGCCTGACAGGGAAGAACGAGCAGTACTTC. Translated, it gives CASSLTGKNEQYF.

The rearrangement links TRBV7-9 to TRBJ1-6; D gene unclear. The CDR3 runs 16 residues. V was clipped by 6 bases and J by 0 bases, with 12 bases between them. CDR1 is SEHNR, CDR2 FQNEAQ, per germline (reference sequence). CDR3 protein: CASSSSSSSYNSPLHF. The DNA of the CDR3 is TGTGCCAGCAGTAGTAGTTCGAGCTCCTATAATTCACCCCTCCACTTT.

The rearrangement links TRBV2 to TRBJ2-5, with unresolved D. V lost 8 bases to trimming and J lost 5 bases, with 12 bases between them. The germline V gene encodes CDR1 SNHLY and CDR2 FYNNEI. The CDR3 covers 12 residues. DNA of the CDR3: TGTGCCAGCCGATATTCCGGGGAGACCCAGTACTTC. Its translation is CASRYSGETQYF.

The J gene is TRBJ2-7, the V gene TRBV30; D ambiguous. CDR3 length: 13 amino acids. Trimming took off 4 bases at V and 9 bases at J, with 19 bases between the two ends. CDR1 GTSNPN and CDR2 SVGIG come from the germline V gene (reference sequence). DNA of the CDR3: TGTGCCTGGACCCCGTTTAGTGCCCTCGGGCAGTACTTC. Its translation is CAWTPFSALGQYF. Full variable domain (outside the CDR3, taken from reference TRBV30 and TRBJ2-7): SQTIHQWPATLVQPVGSPLSLECTVEGTSNPNLYWYRQAAGRGLQLLFYSVGIGQISSEVPQNLSASRPQDRQFILSSKKLLLSDSGFYLCAWTPFSALGQYFGPGTRLTVT.